This T cell receptor (beta chain) was recorded in a study of shared clonotypes between healthy human individuals. Study-level background: Per donor, CD8 memory used one plate, CD8 naive used two, CD4 memory used three and CD4 naive used three.

Study conclusions and caveats: Investigators collected only blood, and repertoires in tissues likely differ.

The table came from immunoSEQ multiplex PCR; TCRdb's copy has only in-frame clones and leaves some out. The data contain some 2.1 million clones, over 85% of them singletons. With respect to this clone: Its antigen is not known.

CDR1 is SGDLS, CDR2 YYNGEE, per germline. The CDR3 has 17 residues. Trimming at V came to 0 bases and at J to 5 bases, leaving 8 bases not matched to a gene. Terminally differentiated effector memory CD45RA+ cells were excluded by CCR7 positive selection of CD45RO-negative cells. Donors, without exception, were Caucasian adults residing in Nashville, Tennessee. The genes are TRBV9 and TRBJ2-2, with 9 bases fitting TRBD1. Sequenced material: naive CD8+ T cells from PBMCs. The clonotype comes from a man between 18 and 35 years old in good health. Some clones in this sample may be carry-over from other donors' samples. Here the CDR3 DNA reads TGTGCCAGCAGCGTAGGCCGGACAGGGGAAAGGACCGGGGAGCTGTTTTTT. Protein product: CASSVGRTGERTGELFF.